This T cell receptor beta chain was found in a study of T cell responses to AZD1222 COVID-19 vaccine. Only in-frame clones appear in the TCRdb table, and some are missing; sequencing was by immunoSEQ multiplex PCR. In total, the table holds about 140,000 clones. The germline V gene has CDR1 KGHDR and CDR2 SFDVKD. This CDR3 comprises 12 residues. As to this clone: Germline and junction disagree at one end, which may indicate a read error.

This receptor was obtained from an adult in good health. Sequencing was carried out using peripheral blood. This chain links TRBV24-1 with TRBJ1-1; no clear D gene. The CDR3 reads CATCDTNTEAFF. CDR3 sequence (DNA): TGTGCCACCTGTGACACTAACACTGAAGCTTTCTTT.